Here is one T cell receptor beta chain with its context. Its target is unknown. The sample is drawn from a study of OX40 agonist ivuxolimab in advanced cancers. Study-wide context: Of mixed ages from about 23 to 90 and averaging about 56 years, the group was roughly 85% male. Overall study results and limits: Researchers did not determine the expanded peripheral T cells' antigen specificity. Individuals who were partial responders at 0.1-3.0 mg/kg had clonal expansion that ranked among the lowest.

Sequencing used immunoSEQ multiplex PCR; TCRdb keeps in-frame clones, though not all of them. The data contain fewer than 140,000 clones, approximately 90% of them singletons. The receptor's source is an adult with an advanced solid tumor such as melanoma, head and neck, liver or kidney cancer. Source: CD4+ or CD8+ T cells sorted from blood, taken in a trial of the OX40 agonist ivuxolimab.

CDR3 sequence: CASSLYQDSYEQYF. The CDR3 bases are TGTGCCAGCAGCTTATACCAAGATTCCTACGAGCAGTACTTC. The V call is TRBV7-2, the J call TRBJ2-7; no definite D call. Trimming removed 2 bases at V and 1 base at J, with 9 bases between. The CDR3 is 14 amino acids. Germline values: CDR1 SGHTA, CDR2 FQGNSA.